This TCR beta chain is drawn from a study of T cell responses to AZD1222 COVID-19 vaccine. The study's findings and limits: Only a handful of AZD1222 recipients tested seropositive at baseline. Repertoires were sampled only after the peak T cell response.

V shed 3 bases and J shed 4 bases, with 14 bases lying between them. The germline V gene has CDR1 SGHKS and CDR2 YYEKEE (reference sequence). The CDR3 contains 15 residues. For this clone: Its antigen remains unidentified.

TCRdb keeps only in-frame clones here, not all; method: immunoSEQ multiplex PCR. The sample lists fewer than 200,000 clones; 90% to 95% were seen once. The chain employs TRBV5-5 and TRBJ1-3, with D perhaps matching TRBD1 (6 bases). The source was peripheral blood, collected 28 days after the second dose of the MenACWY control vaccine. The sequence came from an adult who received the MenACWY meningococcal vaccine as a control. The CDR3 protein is CASSSQGVVGNTIYF. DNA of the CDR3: TGTGCCAGCAGCTCACAGGGTGTAGTCGGAAACACCATATATTTT.